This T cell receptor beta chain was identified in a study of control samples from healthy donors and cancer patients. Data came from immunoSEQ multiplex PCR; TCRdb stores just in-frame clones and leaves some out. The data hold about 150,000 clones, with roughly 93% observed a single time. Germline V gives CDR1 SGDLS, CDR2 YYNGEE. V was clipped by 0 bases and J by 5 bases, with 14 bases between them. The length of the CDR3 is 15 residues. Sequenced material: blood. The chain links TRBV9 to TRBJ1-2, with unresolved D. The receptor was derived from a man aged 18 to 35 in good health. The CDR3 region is CASSVAPTEPYGYTF. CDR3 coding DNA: TGTGCCAGCAGCGTAGCCCCAACAGAACCATATGGCTACACCTTC. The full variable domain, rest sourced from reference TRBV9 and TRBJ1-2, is DSGVTQTPKHLITATGQRVTLRCSPRSGDLSVYWYQQSLDQGLQFLIQYYNGEERAKGNILERFSAQQFPDLHSELNLSSLELGDSALYFCASSVAPTEPYGYTFGSGTRLTVV.